The 18 T cell receptor beta chains presented below share a single source sample, sequenced in a study of beta chain features in type 1 diabetes. Overall study results and limits: A moderate, significant TCRB CDR3 shortening appeared in type 1 diabetes across four CD4+ subsets.

What these receptors recognize is not known. Expressed TCRB transcripts were sequenced, since all the RNA that had been isolated was reverse transcribed. The repertoire was sequenced with immunoSEQ multiplex PCR; TCRdb's copy has only in-frame clones and lacks some. The data contain about 360,000 clones, around 13% of them singletons. Sequencing used naive CD4+ T cells from blood. All receptors derive from a woman aged 18-29 years with type 1 diabetes.

This clone was seen a few times. The chain employs TRBV30 and TRBJ1-4; TRBD1 might be the D (5 bases). V was pared by 0 bases and J by 4 bases, with 9 bases between. Germline assignment: CDR1 GTSNPN and CDR2 SVGIG (reference sequence). CDR3 length: 14 residues. CDR3 in DNA: TGTGCCTGGAGTGTGGGACTTAATAATGAAAAACTGTTTTTT. Its protein product is CAWSVGLNNEKLFF.

This clone turned up a few times. The CDR3 nucleotides are TGTGCCAGCAGCTTAGCCGAGCATGCGAACACCGGGGAGCTGTTTTTT. This encodes CASSLAEHANTGELFF. V usage is TRBV7-6 and J usage is TRBJ2-2; D gene uncertain. The V gene lost 0 bases and the J gene lost 0 bases, with 8 bases spanning the gap. The CDR3 is 16 residues long. Looked up from germline, CDR1 is SGHVS and CDR2 is FNYEAQ.

The rearrangement uses TRBV4-3 and TRBJ1-5; unclear D gene. The CDR3 loop spans 17 amino acids. V was clipped by 0 bases and J by 4 bases, with 16 bases between them. CDR1 and CDR2 from the germline V gene are LGHNA and YSLEER. The CDR3 region is CASSQDWTSDRNQPQHF. CDR3 nucleotide sequence: TGCGCCAGCAGCCAAGACTGGACTTCAGATCGGAATCAGCCCCAGCATTTT.

There are a few counts of this clone. The chain links TRBV7-2 to TRBJ2-7; 13 positions match TRBD2. CDR3 length equals 16 residues. With 5 bases clipped from V and 3 bases from J, the junction kept 7 bases outside the gene matches. From germline, CDR1 is SGHTA and CDR2 FQGNSA. The DNA for the CDR3 is TGTGCCAGCAGCCGCACGGGACTAGCGGGATACTACGAGCAGTACTTC. Amino acids: CASSRTGLAGYYEQYF.

This chain uses TRBV4-1 with TRBJ2-1, with TRBD2 matching over 7 bases. This CDR3 comprises 16 residues. Germline assignment: CDR1 MGHRA and CDR2 YSYEKL. Trimming took 1 base from V and 9 from J; bases not matched to a gene: 12. CDR3 DNA sequence: TGCGCCAGCAGCCAAGCCCCATCTAGGACTAGATCTGAGCAGTTCTTC. Its protein is CASSQAPSRTRSEQFF.

The V call is TRBV13, the J call TRBJ2-7; 12 nucleotides line up with TRBD2. This CDR3 is built from 17 residues. Trimming at V came to 4 bases and at J to 4 bases, leaving 11 bases not matched to a gene. CDR1 and CDR2 (germline): PRHDT, FYEKMQ (reference sequence). As DNA, the CDR3 is TGTGCCAGCAGCTCCGCCCTAGCGGGAGGGCCCTCATACGAGCAGTACTTC. Encoded protein: CASSSALAGGPSYEQYF.

The V call is TRBV30, the J call TRBJ1-1; tentatively, D is TRBD1 (6 bases). The CDR3 spans 15 residues. Trimming took off 4 bases at V and 0 bases at J, with 15 bases between the two ends. Looked up from germline, CDR1 is GTSNPN and CDR2 is SVGIG (reference sequence). The CDR3 here is CAWIRLGHLNTEAFF. The CDR3 bases are TGTGCCTGGATTCGTCTGGGACATTTGAACACTGAAGCTTTCTTT.

This clone was picked up a small number of times. The rearrangement uses TRBV9 and TRBJ2-3; weak D call: TRBD2 (6 bases). Germline V gene lookup returns CDR1 SGDLS and CDR2 YYNGEE. V dropped 3 bases and J dropped 6 bases, with 11 bases sitting between them. CDR3 length: 13 amino acids. CDR3 sequence reads: CASSALTRDTQYF. The CDR3 nucleotides are TGTGCCAGCAGCGCCCTGACTAGGGATACGCAGTATTTT. The whole variable domain, remainder taken from reference TRBV9 and TRBJ2-3, is DSGVTQTPKHLITATGQRVTLRCSPRSGDLSVYWYQQSLDQGLQFLIQYYNGEERAKGNILERFSAQQFPDLHSELNLSSLELGDSALYFCASSALTRDTQYFGPGTRLTVL.

This chain uses TRBV5-1 with TRBJ2-5; the D gene is possibly TRBD1 (5 bases). CDR3 size: 14 residues. CDR1 and CDR2 from the germline V gene are SGHRS and YFSETQ. V was cut by 1 base and J by 2 bases, with 9 bases left in between. CDR3: CASSLSTVQETQYF. CDR3 coding DNA: TGCGCCAGCAGCTTGTCGACAGTTCAAGAGACCCAGTACTTC.

The chain has TRBV9 and TRBJ1-1; 8 bases match TRBD1. After removal of 3 bases from V and 4 bases from J, the junction contained 5 bases not matched to a gene. Germline CDR1 and CDR2: SGDLS and YYNGEE. The CDR3 loop spans 14 amino acids. The CDR3 sequence is CASSAETGGTEAFF. CDR3 DNA sequence: TGTGCCAGCAGCGCAGAAACAGGGGGCACTGAAGCTTTCTTT.

V gene TRBV6-5 combines with J gene TRBJ1-1; unclear D gene. V was pared by 0 bases and J by 7 bases, with 12 bases between. The germline V gene has CDR1 MNHEY and CDR2 SVGAGI. This CDR3 contains 14 residues. CDR3 DNA: TGTGCCAGCAGTTACTCCTTGGAGGGCGGTGAAGCTTTCTTT. This encodes CASSYSLEGGEAFF.

V is TRBV6-4 and J is TRBJ1-5; tentative D call: TRBD1 (6 bases). This CDR3 contains 14 residues. The ends were cut back, 8 bases at V and 7 bases at J, with 18 bases in the middle. Germline V gene lookup returns CDR1 MRHNA and CDR2 SNTAGT. CDR3 sequence (DNA): TGTGCCAGCGGGGTCAGGGGAGCAGGCCAGCCCCAGCATTTT. It is translated as CASGVRGAGQPQHF.

The chain employs TRBV7-2 and TRBJ2-5, with 11 bases matching TRBD2. V lost 5 bases, J lost 2 bases, and 4 bases stayed unmatched. Germline V gene sequence: CDR1 SGHTA, CDR2 FQGNSA. The CDR3 length is 15 residues. CDR3 DNA: TGTGCCAGCAGCCTAGGGACTAGCGGACAAGAGACCCAGTACTTC. Translating gives CASSLGTSGQETQYF.

The CDR3 protein is CASGLGQSGGYTF. CDR3 in DNA: TGTGCTAGTGGTTTAGGGCAATCGGGGGGCTACACCTTC. The chain employs TRBV12-5 and TRBJ1-2; D call uncertain. The CDR3 consists of 13 residues. CDR1 LGHNT and CDR2 FRNRAP come from the germline V gene. The V gene lost 3 bases and the J gene lost 8 bases, with 13 bases spanning the gap. The variable domain in full, with the rest retrieved from reference TRBV12-5 and TRBJ1-2, is DARVTQTPRHKVTEMGQEVTMRCQPILGHNTVFWYRQTMMQGLELLAYFRNRAPLDDSGMPKDRFSAEMPDATLATLKIQPSEPRDSAVYFCASGLGQSGGYTFGSGTRLTVV.

Only a few counts were recorded for this clone. The J gene is TRBJ2-1, the V gene TRBV4-1; a possible D gene is TRBD2 (5 bases). The V end was cut by 3 bases, the J end by 9 bases, with 15 bases between. The CDR3 loop spans 14 amino acids. The germline gives CDR1 MGHRA, CDR2 YSYEKL. In DNA, the CDR3 is TGCGCCAGCAGCCAGAGGGTCGGGCTGCTTGAGCAGTTCTTC. It specifies CASSQRVGLLEQFF.

In its sample, this clone was seen a few times. One end of the junction varies from germline; a read error may be responsible. V gene TRBV7-7 combines with J gene TRBJ2-3; 10 bases are shared with TRBD2. The germline gives CDR1 SSHAT, CDR2 FNYEAQ (reference sequence). This CDR3 has 19 residues. Here the CDR3 reads CASSLLSAGGVAGTDTQYF. The CDR3 DNA is TGTGCTAGCAGCTTATTGTCAGCGGGAGGGGTAGCGGGAACAGATACGCAGTATTTT. The variable domain in full, with the rest retrieved from reference TRBV7-7 and TRBJ2-3, is GAGVSQSPRYKVTKRGQDVTLRCDPISSHATLYWYQQALGQGPEFLTYFNYEAQPDKSGLPSDRFSAERPEGSISTLTIQRTEQRDSAMYRCASSLLSAGGVAGTDTQYFGPGTRLTVL.

The chain links TRBV25-1 to TRBJ2-2; TRBD1 is a possible D gene (5 bases). The germline V and J ends were trimmed by 4 bases and 5 bases, with 11 bases remaining between them. The CDR3 is 14 amino acids. CDR1 and CDR2 from the germline V gene are MGHDK and SYGVNS. The CDR3 here is CASSVRVDTGELFF. CDR3 in DNA: TGTGCCAGCAGTGTCAGGGTTGATACCGGGGAGCTGTTTTTT.

This clone was seen only a few times. The CDR3 protein is CASSQDPAGTYEQYF. The CDR3 DNA is TGCGCCAGCAGCCAAGATCCCGCGGGGACCTACGAGCAGTACTTC. The V gene is TRBV4-3, the J gene TRBJ2-7, with D perhaps TRBD2 (6 bases). There are 15 residues in the CDR3. Germline-derived CDR1 and CDR2 are LGHNA and YSLEER. Trimming removed 0 bases from V and 2 bases from J, with 11 bases in between.